One and the same sample provided the 17 T cell receptor beta chains below, sequenced in a study of graft-versus-host responses after intestinal transplantation (dated by TCRdb to about 2021). The time point label on this specimen signifies: cells obtained before transplantation from donor or recipient. These receptors have no known antigen. The receptor library was made with the immunoSEQ multiplex PCR assay. Here the immuneACCESS table is served through TCRdb, limited to in-frame sequences with V and J called. Missing clones are a known gap in these copies; in checked studies unresolved V genes cover under half, and the rest lacks a known reason. The sample table holds some 120,000 clones, of which roughly 92% were seen once. The ten most abundant clones make up 0.16% of the sample. The starting material was unstimulated CD4+ T cells sorted from spleen or lymph node cells, obtained before intestinal transplant. Every receptor here comes from a human donor who received an intestinal transplant.

The chain couples TRBV7-2 to TRBJ2-4; the D gene is possibly TRBD1 (5 bases). Germline V gives CDR1 SGHTA, CDR2 FQGNSA. The CDR3 runs 15 residues. V lost 1 base to trimming and J lost 7 bases, with 14 bases between them. In DNA, the CDR3 is TGTGCCAGCAGCTTAGGCGTGTCAGGGTCTAACATTCAGTACTTC. It translates to CASSLGVSGSNIQYF.

This clone was detected once. The rearrangement uses TRBV10-3 and TRBJ2-5; D remains unclear. TRBJ2-7 matches the DNA end more closely, so the J call is doubtful. The CDR3 is 15 amino acids. Looked up from germline, CDR1 is ENHRY and CDR2 is SYGVKD. The DNA of the CDR3 is TGTGCCATCAGTGATTCACTGGGTAAGGTCGACGAGCAGTACTTC. This codes for CAISDSLGKVDEQYF.

This sequence joins TRBV7-9 and TRBJ1-4; the D is unclear. The CDR3 extends over 16 amino acids. The germline CDR1 and CDR2 sequences are SEHNR and FQNEAQ (reference sequence). V lost 3 bases to trimming and J lost 0 bases, with 11 bases between them. CDR3 region: CASSFGSTATNEKLFF. DNA for the CDR3: TGTGCCAGCAGCTTCGGGAGCACGGCAACTAATGAAAAACTGTTTTTT.

V gene TRBV5-6 combines with J gene TRBJ2-7; TRBD2 might be the D (5 bases). Trimming cost V 0 bases and J 3 bases, with 13 bases left between them. Per germline, CDR1 SGHDT and CDR2 YYEEEE. The CDR3 runs to 15 residues. CDR3 in DNA: TGTGCCAGCAGCTTGGGGCCGGGGAGAGACTACGAGCAGTACTTC. Its protein is CASSLGPGRDYEQYF.

The CDR3 coding sequence is TGTGCCAGCAGCTTAGGGCTTGAAGCTTTCTTT. It translates to CASSLGLEAFF. The gene calls are TRBV7-8 and TRBJ1-1; no definite D call. CDR1 is SGHVS and CDR2 is FQNEAQ in the germline V gene. Trimming took 1 base from V and 7 from J, leaving 4 bases between them. The length of the CDR3 is 11 residues. Combining the CDR3 with reference TRBV7-8 and TRBJ1-1 gives the whole variable domain GAGVSQSPRYKVAKRGQDVALRCDPISGHVSLFWYQQALGQGPEFLTYFQNEAQLDKSGLPSDRFFAERPEGSVSTLKIQRTQQEDSAVYLCASSLGLEAFFGQGTRLTVV.

The chain couples TRBV15 to TRBJ1-2; unclear D gene. The CDR3 loop spans 15 amino acids. The V and J ends lost 0 bases and 4 bases respectively, with 12 bases between them. From germline, CDR1 is LNHNV and CDR2 YYDKDF (reference sequence). The CDR3 region has the DNA TGTGCCACCAGCAGAGATGGAGCGGGGAGCTATGGCTACACCTTC. Amino acid sequence: CATSRDGAGSYGYTF.

V gene TRBV5-1 combines with J gene TRBJ1-4, with a tentative D call TRBD1 (5 bases). Germline V lookup: CDR1 SGHRS, CDR2 YFSETQ. CDR3 size: 15 residues. V lost 4 bases, J lost 5 bases, and 15 bases lay in between. CDR3 protein: CASSPGQRANEKLFF. The CDR3 DNA sequence: TGCGCCAGCAGCCCGGGGCAGAGAGCAAATGAAAAACTGTTTTTT.

This chain links TRBV6-5 with TRBJ2-3; no clear D. The V gene's germline CDR1 is MNHEY and CDR2 SVGAGI. The V gene lost 0 bases and the J gene lost 5 bases, with 6 bases spanning the gap. This CDR3 has 13 residues. In DNA form, the CDR3 reads TGTGCCAGCAGTTACTCGCCGGTAGATACGCAGTATTTT. Amino acids: CASSYSPVDTQYF.

This clone was seen once. The V and J genes are TRBV5-1 and TRBJ1-2; D is undetermined. Per germline, CDR1 SGHRS and CDR2 YFSETQ. Trimming cost V 1 base and J 4 bases, with 14 bases left between them. This CDR3 is 15 amino acids long. This chain's CDR3 is CASSLTWEVGYGYTF. The CDR3, as DNA: TGCGCCAGCAGCTTGACATGGGAGGTGGGCTATGGCTACACCTTC.

The chain couples TRBV5-6 to TRBJ2-5, with D unresolved. V was trimmed by 0 bases and J by 1 base, leaving 7 bases between them. Germline CDR1 and CDR2: SGHDT and YYEEEE. The CDR3 consists of 14 residues. In DNA form, the CDR3 reads TGTGCCAGCAGCTTGGTCAGTCGCCAAGAGACCCAGTACTTC. It yields the protein CASSLVSRQETQYF.

CDR3 sequence reads: CASSPGLAGNTGELFF. Written as DNA, the CDR3 is TGTGCCAGCAGCCCGGGACTAGCGGGAAACACCGGGGAGCTGTTTTTT. The J gene is TRBJ2-2, the V gene TRBV7-9; 13 positions match TRBD2. The CDR3 consists of 16 residues. From germline, CDR1 is SEHNR and CDR2 FQNEAQ (reference sequence). V lost 5 bases to trimming and J lost 2 bases; unmatched junction nucleotides: 2.

This clone was seen once. This rearrangement joins TRBV4-1 to TRBJ2-2; 7 nucleotides align to TRBD1. The V and J ends lost 11 bases and 0 bases, in that order; junction bases with no gene match: 3. The germline gives CDR1 MGHRA, CDR2 YSYEKL. The CDR3 has 13 amino acids. The chain's CDR3 is CACGQANTGELFF. The CDR3 DNA is TGCGCCTGCGGACAGGCGAACACCGGGGAGCTGTTTTTT.

The J gene is TRBJ2-3, the V gene TRBV10-3; D is unclear. V was cut by 2 bases and J by 5 bases, with 2 bases left in between. The germline V gene encodes CDR1 ENHRY and CDR2 SYGVKD. CDR3 length: 11 residues. The CDR3 loop is CAISEVDTQYF. The CDR3 nucleotides are TGTGCCATCAGTGAGGTAGATACGCAGTATTTT.

The V and J genes are TRBV6-5 and TRBJ1-6; a possible D gene is TRBD1 (5 bases). The CDR3 loop spans 15 amino acids. Trimming pared 2 bases from V and 7 bases from J, leaving 12 bases between. CDR1 is MNHEY and CDR2 is SVGAGI in the germline V gene. The CDR3 protein is CASSYGAGGNSPLHF. CDR3 coding DNA: TGTGCCAGCAGTTACGGGGCAGGTGGGAATTCACCCCTCCACTTT.

J is TRBJ1-5 and V is TRBV19; possible D gene TRBD1, 5 bases. The germline V gene encodes CDR1 LNHDA and CDR2 SQIVND (reference sequence). CDR3 length: 13 residues. V was pared by 3 bases and J by 6 bases, with 9 bases between. The CDR3 region is CASSMGERQPQHF. The CDR3 DNA reads TGTGCCAGTAGTATGGGGGAACGTCAGCCCCAGCATTTT.

The chain couples TRBV2 to TRBJ1-2; D uncertain. CDR3 size: 13 residues. The ends were cut back, 8 bases at V and 2 bases at J, with 12 bases in the middle. The germline V gene encodes CDR1 SNHLY and CDR2 FYNNEI. The CDR3 sequence is CASLRSGNYGYTF. CDR3 nucleotide sequence: TGTGCCAGCCTTAGGTCGGGGAACTATGGCTACACCTTC.

The chain employs TRBV25-1 and TRBJ1-1; TRBD1 might be the D (5 bases). Trimming removed 6 bases at V and 6 bases at J, with 17 bases between. The germline gives CDR1 MGHDK, CDR2 SYGVNS. The CDR3 length is 14 residues. The CDR3 DNA follows: TGTGCCAGCAGGGGGTCCACAGGCAACCCTGAAGCTTTCTTT. Its protein product is CASRGSTGNPEAFF.